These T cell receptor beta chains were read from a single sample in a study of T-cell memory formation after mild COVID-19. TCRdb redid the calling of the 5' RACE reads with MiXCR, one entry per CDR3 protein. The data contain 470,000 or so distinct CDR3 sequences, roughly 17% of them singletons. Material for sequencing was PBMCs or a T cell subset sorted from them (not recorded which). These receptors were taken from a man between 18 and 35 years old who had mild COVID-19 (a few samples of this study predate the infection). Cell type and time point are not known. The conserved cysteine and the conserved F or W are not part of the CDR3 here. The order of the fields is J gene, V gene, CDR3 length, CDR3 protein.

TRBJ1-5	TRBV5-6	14	ASSLRAGWGNQPQH
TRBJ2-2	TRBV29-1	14	SVERFTPGNTGELF
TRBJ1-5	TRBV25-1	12	ASSGGMGNQPQH
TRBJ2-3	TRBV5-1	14	ASSLAGTGPTDTQY
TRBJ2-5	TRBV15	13	ATSRGGGGRETQY
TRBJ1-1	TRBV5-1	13	ASRGTVGRGTEAF
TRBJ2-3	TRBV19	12	ASSIGGGRDTQY
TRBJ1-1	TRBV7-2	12	ASSPAGGITEAF
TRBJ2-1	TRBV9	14	ASSGLGWGKMNEQF
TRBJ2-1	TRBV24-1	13	ATSDYGSANNEQF
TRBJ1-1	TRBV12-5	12	ASGFGTGVTEAF
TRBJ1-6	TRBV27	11	ASSLTTGVPLH
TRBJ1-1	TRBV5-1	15	ASSLRPPGVLGTEAF
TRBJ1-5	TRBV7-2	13	ASSTNTGQDQPQH
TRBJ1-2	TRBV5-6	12	ASSAGTGGQGYT
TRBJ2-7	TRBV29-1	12	SVSDSPSSYEQY
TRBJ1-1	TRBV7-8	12	ASSLGRTNTEAF
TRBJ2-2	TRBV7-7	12	ASSPSPNTGELF
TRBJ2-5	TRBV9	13	ASSSGTTSEETQY
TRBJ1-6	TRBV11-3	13	ASSLGDGFNSPLH
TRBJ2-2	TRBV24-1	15	ATSKTGTRINTGELF
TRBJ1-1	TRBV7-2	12	ASSLAKWHTEAF
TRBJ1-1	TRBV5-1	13	ASSLGGAGNTEAF
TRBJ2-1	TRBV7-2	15	ASSRIAGAQTYNEQF
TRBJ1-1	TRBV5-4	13	ASSFGPGRNTEAF
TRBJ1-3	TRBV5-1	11	ASSTRAGNTIY
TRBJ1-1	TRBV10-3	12	AISGPGRNTEAF
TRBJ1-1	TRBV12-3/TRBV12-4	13	ASSTVGSGGGAAF
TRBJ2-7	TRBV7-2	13	ASSETGTQHYEQY
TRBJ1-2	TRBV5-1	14	ASSLSPGASYYGYT
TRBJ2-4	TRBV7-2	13	ASSLRQGTKNIQY
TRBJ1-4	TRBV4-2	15	ASSQGQGIETNEKLF
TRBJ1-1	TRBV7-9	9	ASSSTGEAF
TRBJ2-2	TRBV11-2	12	ASSPARGTGELF
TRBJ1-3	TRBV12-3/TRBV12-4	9	ASSPRDTIY
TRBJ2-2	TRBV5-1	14	ASSSRLGRGTGELF
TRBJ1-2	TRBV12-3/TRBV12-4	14	ASSRGGTGPWYGYT
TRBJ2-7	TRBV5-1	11	ASSLEGGLGQY
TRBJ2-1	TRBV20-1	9	SAHLDPEQF
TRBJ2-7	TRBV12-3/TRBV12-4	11	ASTGRGQYEQY
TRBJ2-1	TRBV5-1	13	ASSLELAGKNEQF
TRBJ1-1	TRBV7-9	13	ASNSRGGEGTEAF
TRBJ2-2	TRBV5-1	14	ASSLEWQQNTGELF
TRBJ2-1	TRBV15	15	ATSRVSVAGPPHEQF
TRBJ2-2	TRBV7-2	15	ASSLDWTSVNTGELF
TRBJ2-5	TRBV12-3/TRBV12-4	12	ASSTYREQETQY
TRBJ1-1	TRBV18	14	ASSPWEQGLVTEAF
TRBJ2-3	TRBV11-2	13	ASSLDIIAGYTQY
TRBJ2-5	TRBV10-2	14	ASSGAVGGSQETQY
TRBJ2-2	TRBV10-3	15	AISEATGLANTGELF
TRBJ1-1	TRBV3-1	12	ASSPRGGDTEAF
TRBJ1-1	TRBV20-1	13	SAQAGQVINTEAF
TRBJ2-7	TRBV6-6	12	ASSKQGAIGEQY